This paragraph covers one TCR beta chain sequence. Antigen specificity is unknown. The data derive from a study of cytotoxic CD8 clonotypes in ibrutinib-treated CLL. Study background: Partial response was seen in 25 or so patients and complete response in 2; after median about 68 months, approximately 14 stayed remitted, some 12 progressed. Response sampling occurred after a median roughly twelve months of treatment (range 6 to 36).

The data were produced by immunoSEQ multiplex PCR, yet TCRdb's version contains in-frame clones alone and is incomplete. Seen here are approximately 130,000 clones, roughly 80% observed once, and the top ten hold roughly 3.5%. General study points: Pretreatment clonality was elevated relative to age-matched healthy donors and paralleled circulating CD8+ T-cell counts. Clonality rose at ibrutinib response and fell back toward baseline at progression.

This CDR3 comprises 13 residues. Germline V CDR1 and CDR2: SGHTA, FQGNSA. V was shortened by 5 bases and J by 8 bases, with 15 bases between the two germline ends. This material consisted of PBMCs, taken after 24 months of ibrutinib treatment. This TCR was recovered from a human donor with chronic lymphocytic leukemia. V and J are TRBV7-2 and TRBJ1-2, with D hard to call. CDR3 nucleotide sequence: TGTGCCAGCAGCCCGGATGTCCAAAGCGGCTACACCTTC. Translation gives CASSPDVQSGYTF.